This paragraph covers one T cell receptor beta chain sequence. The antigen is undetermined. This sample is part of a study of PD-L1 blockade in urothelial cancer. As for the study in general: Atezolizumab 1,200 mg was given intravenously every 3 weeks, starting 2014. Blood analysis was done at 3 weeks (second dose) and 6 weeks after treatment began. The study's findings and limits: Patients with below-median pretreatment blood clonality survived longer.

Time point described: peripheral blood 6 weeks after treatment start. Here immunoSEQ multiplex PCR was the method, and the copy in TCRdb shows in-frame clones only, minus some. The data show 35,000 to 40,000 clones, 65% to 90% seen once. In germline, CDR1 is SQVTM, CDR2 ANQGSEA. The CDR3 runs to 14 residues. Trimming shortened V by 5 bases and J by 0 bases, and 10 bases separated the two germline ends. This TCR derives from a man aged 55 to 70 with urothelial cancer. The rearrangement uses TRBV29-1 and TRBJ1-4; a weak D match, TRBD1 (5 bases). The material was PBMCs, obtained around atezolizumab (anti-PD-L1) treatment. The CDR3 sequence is CSVTGYATNEKLFF. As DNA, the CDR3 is TGCAGCGTTACAGGTTATGCAACTAATGAAAAACTGTTTTTT.